This T cell receptor (beta chain) was sequenced in a study of blood T cell repertoires in COVID-19. Study in general: COVID-19 samples, acute and convalescent, were from the United States, Italy and Spain. Sources were T cells, B-cell-depleted T cells, or PBMCs; the material itself was cDNA or gDNA.

In the original analysis: Nucleated cell counts were estimated from reference gene primer amplification. This table comes from immunoSEQ multiplex PCR, and its TCRdb copy is limited to in-frame clones, with some not included. That table furnishes V, J and clone size, whereas the DNA furnished D and trimming. Of about 91,000 clones listed, 70% to 85% are singletons. Germline CDR1 reads LNHDA; CDR2 reads SQIVND (reference sequence). Trimming shortened V by 4 bases and J by 7 bases, and 13 bases separated the two germline ends. The CDR3 loop spans 13 amino acids. The J gene is TRBJ1-1, the V gene TRBV19; maybe TRBD1 (6 bases). Sequencing input: peripheral blood. This receptor was taken from a man between 65 and 79 years old with acute or convalescent COVID-19. The CDR3 sequence: CASSTQGQNEAFF. Written as DNA, the CDR3 is TGTGCCAGTAGTACTCAGGGACAAAATGAAGCTTTCTTT.